This is a list of T cell receptor beta chains from one sample in a study of cytomegalovirus exposure and HLA in healthy donors. Profiling relied on immunoSEQ multiplex PCR, and the TCRdb table lists in-frame clones only, not all of them. This sample has 65,000 to 95,000 clones, with about 95% found just once. The sequenced sample consisted of PBMCs. These receptors were collected from a man aged 18-30 years in good health and CMV-seronegative. CDR3s include the opening cysteine and the closing phenylalanine or tryptophan. Fields, in order: D gene, clone size, V gene, J gene, CDR3 DNA, CDR3 protein. A D gene is named only where the DNA matches it firmly. Size tells how often a clone was seen (once, few, many) or the class of an expanded clone, and some rows leave it out.

d_call: -
clone_size: -
v_call: TRBV2
j_call: TRBJ2-1
cdr3_nt: TGTGCCAGCAGTCCAGGGAATGAGCAGTTCTTC
cdr3_aa: CASSPGNEQFF

d_call: TRBD1
clone_size: -
v_call: TRBV18
j_call: TRBJ1-4
cdr3_nt: TGTGCCAGCTCACCCCGACAGGGCGCAACTAATGAAAAACTGTTTTTT
cdr3_aa: CASSPRQGATNEKLFF

d_call: -
clone_size: once
v_call: TRBV6-6
j_call: TRBJ1-2
cdr3_nt: TGTGCCAGCAGCTTCGTCCAGGTTTTACTCTATGGCTACACCTTC
cdr3_aa: CASSFVQVLLYGYTF

d_call: TRBD2
clone_size: -
v_call: TRBV9
j_call: TRBJ2-3
cdr3_nt: TGTGCCAGCAGCGGAAGGACTAGCTTTGCAGATACGCAGTATTTT
cdr3_aa: CASSGRTSFADTQYF

d_call: -
clone_size: -
v_call: TRBV12-5
j_call: TRBJ1-2
cdr3_nt: TGTGCTAGTGGTTTGGCCCCGGGTGGTGGCTACACCTTC
cdr3_aa: CASGLAPGGGYTF

d_call: TRBD1
clone_size: -
v_call: TRBV6-5
j_call: TRBJ1-5
cdr3_nt: TGTGCCAGCAGTTACTTAAGGGGGCATCAGCCCCAGCATTTT
cdr3_aa: CASSYLRGHQPQHF

d_call: TRBD1
clone_size: -
v_call: TRBV29-1
j_call: TRBJ2-1
cdr3_nt: TGCAGCGTTGACCAACAGGGGAAATACAATGAGCAGTTCTTC
cdr3_aa: CSVDQQGKYNEQFF

d_call: -
clone_size: -
v_call: TRBV4-2
j_call: TRBJ2-3
cdr3_nt: TGTGCCAGCAGCCAAGACTCAGGGGAGGGACGCACAGATACGCAGTATTTT
cdr3_aa: CASSQDSGEGRTDTQYF

d_call: TRBD1
clone_size: -
v_call: TRBV5-5
j_call: TRBJ2-7
cdr3_nt: TGTGCCAGCAGACTGGACAGGGCGAGTGAGCAGTACTTC
cdr3_aa: CASRLDRASEQYF

d_call: TRBD1
clone_size: -
v_call: TRBV2
j_call: TRBJ2-6
cdr3_nt: TGTGCCAGACAGGGGACAAGCTCTGGGGCCAACGTCCTGACTTTC
cdr3_aa: CARQGTSSGANVLTF

d_call: -
clone_size: -
v_call: TRBV28
j_call: TRBJ2-2
cdr3_nt: TGTGCCAGCTTCAACCGCGCCGGGACACCCAACACCGGGGAGCTGTTTTTT
cdr3_aa: CASFNRAGTPNTGELFF

d_call: -
clone_size: -
v_call: TRBV4-2
j_call: TRBJ2-3
cdr3_nt: TGTGCCAGCAGCCAAGAAGAGTGGGCGGGGGCGGCAGATACGCAGTATTTT
cdr3_aa: CASSQEEWAGAADTQYF

d_call: TRBD2
clone_size: -
v_call: TRBV9
j_call: TRBJ2-2
cdr3_nt: TGTGCCAGCAGCGTAGAGGTCGGCGGGGGGGCCCACGGGGAGCTGTTTTTT
cdr3_aa: CASSVEVGGGAHGELFF

d_call: TRBD1
clone_size: once
v_call: TRBV7-3
j_call: TRBJ2-2
cdr3_nt: TGTGCCAGCAGCCACCGGGACAGGGGAACCGGGGAGCTGTTTTTT
cdr3_aa: CASSHRDRGTGELFF

d_call: TRBD2
clone_size: -
v_call: TRBV29-1
j_call: TRBJ2-1
cdr3_nt: TGCAGCGTCCTTGTCGGGGGGGGGAATGAGCAGTTCTTC
cdr3_aa: CSVLVGGGNEQFF

d_call: TRBD1
clone_size: -
v_call: TRBV7-2
j_call: TRBJ2-7
cdr3_nt: TGTGCCAGCAGCTTACCCCGGACAGGGTTCACGGGTGAGCAGTACTTC
cdr3_aa: CASSLPRTGFTGEQYF

d_call: -
clone_size: -
v_call: TRBV7-2
j_call: TRBJ1-1
cdr3_nt: TGTGCCAGCAGCCTTGGCATGAACACTGAAGCTTTCTTT
cdr3_aa: CASSLGMNTEAFF

d_call: -
clone_size: -
v_call: TRBV19
j_call: TRBJ1-5
cdr3_nt: TGTGCCAGTAGTATCGGTGGGGCAAATCAGCCCCAGCATTTT
cdr3_aa: CASSIGGANQPQHF

d_call: TRBD1
clone_size: -
v_call: TRBV18
j_call: TRBJ1-4
cdr3_nt: TGTGCCAGCTCACACGGAAGACAGGGGGGAAATGAAAAACTGTTTTTT
cdr3_aa: CASSHGRQGGNEKLFF

d_call: -
clone_size: -
v_call: TRBV6-5
j_call: TRBJ1-2
cdr3_nt: TGTGCCAGCAGTGCCTTTACAGGGCCGTATGGCTACACCTTC
cdr3_aa: CASSAFTGPYGYTF

d_call: -
clone_size: -
v_call: TRBV5-1
j_call: TRBJ1-1
cdr3_nt: TGCGCCAGCAGCTTGGAGGGAGGCTTCACTGAAGCTTTCTTT
cdr3_aa: CASSLEGGFTEAFF

d_call: -
clone_size: -
v_call: TRBV7-2
j_call: TRBJ2-7
cdr3_nt: TGTGCCAGCAGCCTCCGTTCACTACCCTACGAGCAGTACTTC
cdr3_aa: CASSLRSLPYEQYF

d_call: TRBD1
clone_size: -
v_call: TRBV27
j_call: TRBJ2-7
cdr3_nt: TGTGCCAGCAGTTTATCAGGGACAGTGGACTCCTACGAGCAGTACTTC
cdr3_aa: CASSLSGTVDSYEQYF

d_call: TRBD1
clone_size: -
v_call: TRBV6-5
j_call: TRBJ1-1
cdr3_nt: TGTGCCAGCAGTACGGGACAGTACACTGAAGCTTTCTTT
cdr3_aa: CASSTGQYTEAFF

d_call: -
clone_size: -
v_call: TRBV7-3
j_call: TRBJ2-2
cdr3_nt: TGTGCCAGCAGCTTAGAAGGGGGTTTGAACACCGGGGAGCTGTTTTTT
cdr3_aa: CASSLEGGLNTGELFF

d_call: -
clone_size: once
v_call: TRBV2
j_call: TRBJ1-3
cdr3_nt: TGTGCCAGCCGAAGGGGCGCTGGAAACACCATATATTTT
cdr3_aa: CASRRGAGNTIYF

d_call: TRBD2
clone_size: -
v_call: TRBV18
j_call: TRBJ2-2
cdr3_nt: TGTGCCACGGCCGGGACTATTTACACCGGGGAGCTGTTTTTT
cdr3_aa: CATAGTIYTGELFF

d_call: TRBD1
clone_size: -
v_call: TRBV13
j_call: TRBJ1-2
cdr3_nt: TGTGCCAGCAGCTCCCAGGGGGTGAACTATGGCTACACCTTC
cdr3_aa: CASSSQGVNYGYTF

d_call: TRBD2
clone_size: -
v_call: TRBV9
j_call: TRBJ2-5
cdr3_nt: TGTGCCAGCAGCGTAGACGCCACCGGGACTAGCGGGGGGCCGGGAGTCGGGGAGACCCAGTACTTC
cdr3_aa: CASSVDATGTSGGPGVGETQYF

d_call: -
clone_size: once
v_call: TRBV6-5
j_call: TRBJ1-1
cdr3_nt: TGTGCCAGCGGGGGGGTAGGTGAAGCTTTCTTT
cdr3_aa: CASGGVGEAFF

d_call: -
clone_size: -
v_call: TRBV10-1
j_call: TRBJ1-1
cdr3_nt: TGCGCCAGCACCTCCAGGCGCGGGACTGAAGCTTTCTTT
cdr3_aa: CASTSRRGTEAFF

d_call: -
clone_size: -
v_call: TRBV21-1
j_call: TRBJ1-1
cdr3_nt: TGTGCCAGCAGCAAGCACCATATTATAACGGGATCTGAAGCTTTCTTT
cdr3_aa: CASSKHHIITGSEAFF

d_call: TRBD1
clone_size: -
v_call: TRBV13
j_call: TRBJ2-6
cdr3_nt: TGTGCCAGCAGCACTTTTACCCCGGGACAGGGGTTGATTTCCTCTGGGGCCAACGTCCTGACTTTC
cdr3_aa: CASSTFTPGQGLISSGANVLTF

d_call: -
clone_size: -
v_call: TRBV7-6
j_call: TRBJ2-5
cdr3_nt: TGTGCCAGCAGCTTAGCCGACCTGGGGGCTCCGTACTTC
cdr3_aa: CASSLADLGAPYF

d_call: -
clone_size: -
v_call: TRBV10-3
j_call: TRBJ2-2
cdr3_nt: TGTGCCATCAGTGGAGAGAACACCGGGGAGCTGTTTTTT
cdr3_aa: CAISGENTGELFF

d_call: -
clone_size: -
v_call: TRBV7-7
j_call: TRBJ1-1
cdr3_nt: TGTGCTAGCAGCCCCCGGGAGAACACTGAAGCTTTCTTT
cdr3_aa: CASSPRENTEAFF

d_call: TRBD2
clone_size: -
v_call: TRBV5-1
j_call: TRBJ2-3
cdr3_nt: TGCGCCAGCAGCTTAGGGACTAGCGGGGGTACAGATACGCAGTATTTT
cdr3_aa: CASSLGTSGGTDTQYF

d_call: -
clone_size: -
v_call: TRBV7-3
j_call: TRBJ1-1
cdr3_nt: TGTGCCAGCAGTATACCGGGACAAACCCTGGGCAGCACTGAAGCTTTCTTT
cdr3_aa: CASSIPGQTLGSTEAFF

d_call: -
clone_size: -
v_call: TRBV11-2
j_call: TRBJ2-7
cdr3_nt: TGTGCCAGCAGCTTAATTAACAGGGATGTTAAGCAGTACTTC
cdr3_aa: CASSLINRDVKQYF

d_call: -
clone_size: -
v_call: TRBV18
j_call: TRBJ2-5
cdr3_nt: TGTGCCAGCTCACCACCGGCACAGGGCGGAGAGACCCAGTACTTC
cdr3_aa: CASSPPAQGGETQYF